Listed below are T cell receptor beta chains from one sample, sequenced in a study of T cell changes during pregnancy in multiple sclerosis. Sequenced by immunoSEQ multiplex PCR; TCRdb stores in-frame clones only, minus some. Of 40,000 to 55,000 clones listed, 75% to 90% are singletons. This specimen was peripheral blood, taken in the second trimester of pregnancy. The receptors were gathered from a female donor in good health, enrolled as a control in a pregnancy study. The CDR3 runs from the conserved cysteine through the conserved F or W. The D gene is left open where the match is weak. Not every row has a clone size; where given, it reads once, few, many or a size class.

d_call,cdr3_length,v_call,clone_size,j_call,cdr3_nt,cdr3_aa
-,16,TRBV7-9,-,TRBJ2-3,TGTGCCAGCAGCTTAGGCGGACAGCCGTACACAGATACGCAGTATTTT,CASSLGGQPYTDTQYF
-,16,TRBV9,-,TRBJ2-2,TGTGCCAGCAGCGTAGGGGATAGCGTGTACACCGGGGAGCTGTTTTTT,CASSVGDSVYTGELFF
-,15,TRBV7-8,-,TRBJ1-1,TGTGCCAGCAGCTTAGAGCTGGTGATGGACACTGAAGCTTTCTTT,CASSLELVMDTEAFF
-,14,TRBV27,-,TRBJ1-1,TGTGCCAGCAGTAGGGGGGGAGGAAACACTGAAGCTTTCTTT,CASSRGGGNTEAFF
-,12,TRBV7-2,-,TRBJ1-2,TGTGCCAGCAGCTTAGCATTCCGGGGTTGGACCTTC,CASSLAFRGWTF
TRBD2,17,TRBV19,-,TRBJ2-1,TGTGCCAGTAGCGACGGGACTAGTTTGTCCAGCTACAATGAGCAGTTCTTC,CASSDGTSLSSYNEQFF
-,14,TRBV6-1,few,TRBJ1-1,TGTGCCAGCAGTTCGGGGTCCACCAACACTGAAGCTTTCTTT,CASSSGSTNTEAFF
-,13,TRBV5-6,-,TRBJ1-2,TGTGCCAGCAGCTTGCCCGTCAGTGGTGGCTACACCTTC,CASSLPVSGGYTF
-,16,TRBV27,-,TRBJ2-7,TGTGCCAGCAGTTTATCGGAGGGGGCTATAACCTACGAGCAGTACTTC,CASSLSEGAITYEQYF
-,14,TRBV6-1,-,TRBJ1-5,TGTGCCAGCAGGCCCGCAGGGGCGTCAGGGTCCCAGCATTTT,CASRPAGASGSQHF